This TCR beta chain emerged from a study of regulatory T cells in long-lasting Graves disease. Study-wide results and limits: Persistent Graves' patients showed less TCR diversity than newly diagnosed ones. Persistent patients had a count of shared public clonotypes (roughly 2,500) that exceeded that of new patients (approximately 1,000). Persistent disease was characterized by preferential usage of TRBV28, TRBJ1-2 and TRBJ2-5.

Time point given: newly diagnosed GD, antithyroid drugs for less than 3 months. The TCR library was prepared using RNA isolated from PBMCs. As for this clonotype: As yet, its antigen is unknown.

Germline V gene data show CDR1 as SQVTM and CDR2 as ANQGSEA. J lost 4 bases, V lost 7 bases, and 4 bases had no gene match. CDR3 size: 13 residues. With iRepertoire HTBI primers and Arm-PCR of CDR3 regions, TCR beta libraries were built. TCRdb called the multiplex PCR reads again in MiXCR, with one record for every CDR3 protein. This sample has approximately 400,000 distinct CDR3 sequences, with 14% to 15% found just once. This same sample was also part of a study on T cells in Graves' hyperthyroidism and ophthalmopathy. From that report: A median around 6.4 months before onset, the model predicted ophthalmopathy.

The specimen was peripheral blood mononuclear cells (PBMCs), collected at new diagnosis, from a patient treated with antithyroid drugs. The receptor was isolated from a woman in her 40s with Graves disease. This chain joins TRBV29-1 and TRBJ2-5, with 12 bases identical to TRBD1. The CDR3 reads CSAGTGGVETQYF. The CDR3 nucleotides read TGCAGCGCCGGGACAGGGGGCGTAGAGACCCAGTACTTC.